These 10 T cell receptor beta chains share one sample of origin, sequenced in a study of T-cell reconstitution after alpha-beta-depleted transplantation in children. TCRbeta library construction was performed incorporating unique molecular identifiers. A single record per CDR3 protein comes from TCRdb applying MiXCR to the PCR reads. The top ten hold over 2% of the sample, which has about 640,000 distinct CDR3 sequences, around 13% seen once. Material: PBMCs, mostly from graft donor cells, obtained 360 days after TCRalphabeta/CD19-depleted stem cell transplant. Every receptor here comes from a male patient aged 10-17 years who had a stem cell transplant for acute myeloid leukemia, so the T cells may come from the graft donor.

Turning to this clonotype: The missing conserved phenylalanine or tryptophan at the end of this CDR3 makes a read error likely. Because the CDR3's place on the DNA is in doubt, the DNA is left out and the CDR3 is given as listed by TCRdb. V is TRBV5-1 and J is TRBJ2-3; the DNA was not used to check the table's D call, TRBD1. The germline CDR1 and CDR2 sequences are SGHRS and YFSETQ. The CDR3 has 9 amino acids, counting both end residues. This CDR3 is CASSWGQWD.

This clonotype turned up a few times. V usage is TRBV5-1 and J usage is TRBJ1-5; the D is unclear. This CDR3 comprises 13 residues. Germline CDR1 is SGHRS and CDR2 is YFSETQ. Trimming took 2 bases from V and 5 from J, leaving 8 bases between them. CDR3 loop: CASSLGADQPQHF. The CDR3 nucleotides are TGCGCCAGCAGCTTAGGCGCGGATCAGCCCCAGCATTTT.

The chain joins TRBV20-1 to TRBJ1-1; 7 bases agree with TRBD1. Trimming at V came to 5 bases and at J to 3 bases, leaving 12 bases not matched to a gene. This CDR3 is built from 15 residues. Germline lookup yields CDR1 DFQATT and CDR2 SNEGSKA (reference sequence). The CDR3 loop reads CSAPLLGGADTEAFF. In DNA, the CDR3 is TGCAGTGCTCCCCTCCTAGGGGGCGCGGACACTGAAGCTTTCTTT.

CDR3 sequence: CASSLRQGSEQYF. The DNA of the CDR3 is TGTGCCAGCAGCTTGCGACAGGGGTCCGAGCAGTACTTC. This rearrangement joins TRBV5-4 to TRBJ2-7; 8 bases line up with TRBD1. Germline V CDR1 and CDR2: SGHNT, YYREEE (reference sequence). The CDR3 is made up of 13 amino acids. J lost 6 bases, V lost 1 base, and 3 bases had no gene match.

The CDR3 DNA reads as TGTGCCAGCAGTTTTCCCCGGGGCGGGAAGTACGAGCAGTACTTC. Translating it yields CASSFPRGGKYEQYF. The chain combines TRBV12-3 or TRBV12-4 with TRBJ2-7; a possible D gene is TRBD2 (6 bases). This CDR3 is built from 15 residues. The ends were cut back, 3 bases at V and 4 bases at J, with 16 bases in the middle.

The CDR3 bases are TGCAGTGCTAGAGGGACTAGCGGGGGAAAAAACATTCAGTACTTC. Translated, it gives CSARGTSGGKNIQYF. This sequence joins TRBV20-1 and TRBJ2-4, with TRBD2 matching over 13 bases. CDR3 length: 15 amino acids. Germline CDR1 reads DFQATT; CDR2 reads SNEGSKA (reference sequence). The J segment lost 4 bases and the V segment lost 1 base, leaving 1 base of the junction unmatched.

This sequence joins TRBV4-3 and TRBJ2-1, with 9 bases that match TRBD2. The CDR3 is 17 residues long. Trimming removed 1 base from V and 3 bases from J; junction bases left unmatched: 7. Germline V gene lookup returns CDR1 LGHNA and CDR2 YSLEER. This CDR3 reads CASSQGRLAASYNEQFF. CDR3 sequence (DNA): TGCGCCAGCAGCCAAGGGAGACTAGCGGCGAGCTACAATGAGCAGTTCTTC.

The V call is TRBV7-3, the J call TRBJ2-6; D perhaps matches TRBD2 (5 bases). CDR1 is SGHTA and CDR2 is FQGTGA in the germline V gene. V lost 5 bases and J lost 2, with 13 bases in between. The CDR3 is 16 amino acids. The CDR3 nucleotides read TGTGCCAGCAGCCTCTCGGGGTTCCCTGGGGCCAACGTCCTGACTTTC. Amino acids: CASSLSGFPGANVLTF.

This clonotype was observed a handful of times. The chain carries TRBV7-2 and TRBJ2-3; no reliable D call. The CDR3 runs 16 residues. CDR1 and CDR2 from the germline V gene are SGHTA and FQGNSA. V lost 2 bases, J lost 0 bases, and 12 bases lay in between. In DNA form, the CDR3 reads TGTGCCAGCAGCTTACGCAGTACCCCCAGCACAGATACGCAGTATTTT. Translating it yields CASSLRSTPSTDTQYF.

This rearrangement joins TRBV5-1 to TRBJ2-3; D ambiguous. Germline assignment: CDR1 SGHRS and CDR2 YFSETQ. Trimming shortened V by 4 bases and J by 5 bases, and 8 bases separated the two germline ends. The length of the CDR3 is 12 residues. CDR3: CASSLFQDTQYF. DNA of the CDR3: TGCGCCAGCAGCCTGTTCCAAGATACGCAGTATTTT. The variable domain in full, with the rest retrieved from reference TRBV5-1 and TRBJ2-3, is KAGVTQTPRYLIKTRGQQVTLSCSPISGHRSVSWYQQTPGQGLQFLFEYFSETQRNKGNFPGRFSGRQFSNSRSEMNVSTLELGDSALYLCASSLFQDTQYFGPGTRLTVL.